This T cell receptor (beta chain) was recovered during a study of response to subunit inactivated influenza vaccine. TCRdb processed the RT-PCR reads anew with MiXCR; each CDR3 protein has one entry. There are under 200,000 distinct CDR3 sequences in the sample; about 12% occur only once, and approximately 30% lies in the top ten. Only a few counts were recorded for this clonotype. The CDR3 covers 16 residues. V lost 0 bases, J lost 2 bases, and 11 bases lay in between. Germline V gene data show CDR1 as MNHEY and CDR2 as SVGEGT. These data also formed part of another study, on T cells expressing NK-cell markers. From that study: Researchers built TCR beta cDNA using 5'RACE template switching with UMIs. It was sorted CD3+CD56-NKG2C+, CD3+CD56+NKG2C- and CD3+CD56+NKG2C+ T cells that provided the TCR beta repertoires. In several experiments, an anti-gamma-delta TCR antibody restricted sorting to alpha-beta TCR T cells. In a handful of donors, dominant clonotypes made up roughly 28.3-65% of CD3+CD56-NKG2C+ cells.

This chain connects TRBV6-2 or TRBV6-3 to TRBJ1-5, with D tentatively TRBD1 (6 bases). The receptor was derived from a man over 45 who received an inactivated influenza vaccine. This sample comprised CD8+ T cells sorted from PBMCs, obtained 11 to 12 days after vaccination. The CDR3 loop reads CASSYSGAGGNQPQHF. CDR3 nucleotides: TGTGCCAGCAGTTACTCGGGGGCAGGGGGCAATCAGCCCCAGCATTTT.